The next 32 T cell receptor beta chains were all read from a single sample in a study of blood T cells in healthy people across ages. Using a J-beta primer mix together with a sample-barcoded 5' primer, a second PCR was run for roughly 6 to 11 cycles. TCRdb redid the calling of the 5' RACE reads with MiXCR, one entry per CDR3 protein. Of about 900,000 distinct CDR3 sequences listed, roughly 48% are singletons. Sequencing was performed on blood. Receptor source: a young man in good health.

This clonotype was picked up many times. This chain joins TRBV3-1 and TRBJ1-2; 7 positions agree with TRBD1. CDR3 length equals 12 residues. CDR1 and CDR2 (germline): LGHDT, YNNKEL (reference sequence). The J segment lost 6 bases and the V segment lost 4 bases, leaving 2 bases of the junction unmatched. The CDR3 sequence is CASSPTGDGYTF. The CDR3 nucleotides read TGTGCCAGCAGCCCCACAGGGGATGGCTACACCTTC.

The V gene is TRBV4-1, the J gene TRBJ1-2; D is uncertain. Germline V gene sequence: CDR1 MGHRA, CDR2 YSYEKL. V lost 0 bases and J 0 bases, leaving 14 bases between the germline ends. The CDR3 spans 17 residues. CDR3 in amino acids: CASSQDYKAPANYGYTF. Written as DNA, the CDR3 is TGCGCCAGCAGCCAAGATTATAAGGCTCCGGCTAACTATGGCTACACCTTC.

This rearrangement joins TRBV10-3 to TRBJ2-7, with D unclear. There are 13 residues in the CDR3. V dropped 4 bases and J dropped 1 base, with 8 bases sitting between them. In germline, CDR1 is ENHRY, CDR2 SYGVKD. The chain's CDR3 is CAISVVQSYEQYF. CDR3 nucleotide sequence: TGTGCCATCAGTGTTGTACAGTCCTACGAGCAGTACTTC.

J is TRBJ2-5 and V is TRBV27; D remains unclear. This CDR3 comprises 15 residues. The germline V and J ends were trimmed by 5 bases and 7 bases, with 20 bases remaining between them. Germline loops: CDR1 MNHEY, CDR2 SMNVEV (reference sequence). The CDR3 is CASSTNKVGLVTQYF. CDR3 bases: TGTGCCAGCAGTACGAACAAGGTGGGGTTGGTGACCCAGTACTTC.

This rearrangement joins TRBV5-6 to TRBJ2-1; TRBD2 matches 8 bases. The CDR3 totals 15 residues. V shed 2 bases and J 4 bases; nucleotides not matched to a gene: 5. CDR1 and CDR2 (germline): SGHDT, YYEEEE. In DNA, the CDR3 is TGTGCCAGCAGCTTCCGGGGGGGCCGGTACAATGAGCAGTTCTTC. Its translation is CASSFRGGRYNEQFF.

V and J are TRBV28 and TRBJ1-5; D uncertain. Germline loops: CDR1 MDHEN, CDR2 SYDVKM. V dropped 2 bases and J dropped 5 bases, with 10 bases sitting between them. The CDR3 has 14 amino acids. CDR3 DNA sequence: TGTGCCAGCAGTTTACAGTCAGAAGATCAGCCCCAGCATTTT. It translates to CASSLQSEDQPQHF.

This clonotype appeared a single time. One end of the junction varies from germline; a read error may be responsible. The V call is TRBV5-1, the J call TRBJ2-5; D gene ambiguous. CDR3 length: 12 residues. The germline CDR1 and CDR2 sequences are SGHRS and YFSETQ. CDR3 sequence (DNA): TGCGCCGGCAGCTCCCCTCAAGAGACCCAGTACTTC. This encodes CAGSSPQETQYF.

The V gene is TRBV3-1, the J gene TRBJ2-1; D is uncertain. Germline CDR1 and CDR2: LGHDT and YNNKEL (reference sequence). Trimming took 3 bases from V and 8 from J, leaving 14 bases between them. The CDR3 is 14 residues long. Written as DNA, the CDR3 is TGTGCCAGCAGCCATCGTCTCCCGCCGGATGAGCAGTTCTTC. This codes for CASSHRLPPDEQFF.

This sequence joins TRBV7-9 and TRBJ2-7; D gene uncertain. The V gene lost 1 base and the J gene lost 3 bases, with 10 bases spanning the gap. This CDR3 is 14 amino acids long. CDR1 and CDR2 (germline): SEHNR, FQNEAQ (reference sequence). CDR3 bases: TGTGCCAGCAGCTTAGGGGTCGGCAACTACGAGCAGTACTTC. This translates into CASSLGVGNYEQYF.

This chain uses TRBV6-2 or TRBV6-3 with TRBJ2-7; the D is unclear. This CDR3 comprises 13 residues. Trimming cost V 10 bases and J 5 bases, with 18 bases left between them. Germline values: CDR1 MNHEY, CDR2 SVGEGT. This CDR3 is CANSPGEVHEQYF. The CDR3 coding sequence is TGTGCCAACAGCCCCGGCGAAGTCCACGAGCAGTACTTC.

The genes are TRBV4-3 and TRBJ2-1, with TRBD2 identical over 8 bases. The CDR3 spans 14 residues. Germline CDR1 and CDR2: LGHNA and YSLEER. With 0 bases clipped from V and 8 bases from J, the junction kept 3 bases outside the gene matches. The CDR3 loop is CASSQEERGYEQFF. In DNA form, the CDR3 reads TGCGCCAGCAGCCAAGAGGAGCGGGGGTATGAGCAGTTCTTC.

The J gene is TRBJ2-1, the V gene TRBV6-2 or TRBV6-3, with D tentatively TRBD1 (6 bases). This CDR3 contains 14 residues. Germline CDR1 MNHEY, CDR2 SVGEGT. Trimming cost V 6 bases and J 3 bases, with 12 bases left between them. The DNA of the CDR3 is TGTGCCAGCAGAGAAACACAGGGCTACAATGAGCAGTTCTTC. Amino acids: CASRETQGYNEQFF.

The chain recombines TRBV9 with TRBJ2-7; tentative D call: TRBD1 (5 bases). The V gene's germline CDR1 is SGDLS and CDR2 YYNGEE. This CDR3 has 15 amino acids. Trimming shortened V by 2 bases and J by 0 bases, and 12 bases separated the two germline ends. CDR3 sequence: CASSVGQDVSYEQYF. The DNA of the CDR3 is TGTGCCAGCAGCGTGGGGCAGGACGTCTCCTACGAGCAGTACTTC.

J is TRBJ2-1 and V is TRBV11-2; 8 positions match TRBD2. Looked up from germline, CDR1 is SGHAT and CDR2 is FQNNGV. V was pared by 5 bases and J by 3 bases, with 15 bases of the junction left unmatched. CDR3 size: 18 residues. CDR3 sequence reads: CASSQAHSGGRYYNEQFF. As DNA, the CDR3 is TGTGCCAGCAGCCAGGCCCACAGCGGGGGCCGGTACTACAATGAGCAGTTCTTC. The full variable domain, its missing parts supplied by reference TRBV11-2 and TRBJ2-1, is EAGVAQSPRYKIIEKRQSVAFWCNPISGHATLYWYQQILGQGPKLLIQFQNNGVVDDSQLPKDRFSAERLKGVDSTLKIQPAKLEDSAVYLCASSQAHSGGRYYNEQFFGPGTRLTVL.

This clonotype has a count of ten or more. The J gene is TRBJ2-5, the V gene TRBV5-6; weak D call: TRBD2 (5 bases). Germline CDR1 SGHDT, CDR2 YYEEEE. Trimming removed 7 bases at V and 1 base at J, with 11 bases between. This CDR3 region has 13 residues. The CDR3 reads CASATGLQETQYF. DNA for the CDR3: TGTGCCAGCGCGACCGGACTCCAAGAGACCCAGTACTTC.

This rearrangement joins TRBV6-5 to TRBJ2-1; D is possibly TRBD1 (6 bases). V was cut by 2 bases and J by 9 bases, with 20 bases left in between. CDR1 is MNHEY, CDR2 SVGAGI, per germline. The CDR3 has 16 amino acids. In nucleotides, the CDR3 is TGTGCCAGCAGTTACGTTGACGGAGGAAGAGGGGGTGAGCAGTTCTTC. Translating it yields CASSYVDGGRGGEQFF.

The sample holds a few counts of this clonotype. The chain carries TRBV28 and TRBJ2-5, with D unresolved. V lost 6 bases and J 3 bases, leaving 8 bases between the germline ends. The CDR3 totals 12 residues. CDR1 and CDR2 (germline): MDHEN, SYDVKM. The CDR3 region has the DNA TGTGCCAGCAGGGCCCCGGAAGAGACCCAGTACTTC. This sequence encodes CASRAPEETQYF. Supplemented by reference TRBV28 and TRBJ2-5, the full variable domain reads DVKVTQSSRYLVKRTGEKVFLECVQDMDHENMFWYRQDPGLGLRLIYFSYDVKMKEKGDIPEGYSVSREKKERFSLILESASTNQTSMYLCASRAPEETQYFGPGTRLLVL.

The chain recombines TRBV12-3 or TRBV12-4 with TRBJ1-5; D might be TRBD1 (6 bases). Trimming cost V 1 base and J 10 bases, with 20 bases left between them. The CDR3 is 16 amino acids. The CDR3 spells CASSLGPDRYGRPQHF. DNA for the CDR3: TGTGCCAGCAGTTTAGGTCCCGACAGGTACGGGAGACCCCAGCATTTT.

This CDR3 is CASSLRPDYNSPLHF. DNA of the CDR3: TGTGCCAGCAGCCTGCGACCGGACTATAATTCACCCCTCCACTTT. This chain connects TRBV7-3 to TRBJ1-6; no reliable D call. CDR3 length: 15 residues. Trimming cost V 5 bases and J 3 bases, with 11 bases left between them. Germline V gene sequence: CDR1 SGHTA, CDR2 FQGTGA.

This clonotype has a count of ten or more. This chain uses TRBV9 with TRBJ2-3; 7 bases align to TRBD2. This CDR3 is 17 amino acids long. Trimming took 0 bases from V and 1 from J; bases not matched to a gene: 8. CDR1 SGDLS and CDR2 YYNGEE come from the germline V gene. This chain's CDR3 is CASSVGARAGGTDTQYF. CDR3 nucleotides: TGTGCCAGCAGCGTAGGGGCCCGCGCGGGGGGCACAGATACGCAGTATTTT.

In this sample, this clonotype turned up a few times. The V call is TRBV6-6, the J call TRBJ1-5; perhaps TRBD1 as D (5 bases). Trimming cost V 8 bases and J 1 base, with 15 bases left between them. The germline CDR1 and CDR2 sequences are MNHNY and SVGAGI (reference sequence). The CDR3 has 15 amino acids. The CDR3: CASVQDSRSNQPQHF. In DNA form, the CDR3 reads TGTGCCAGCGTACAGGATTCGAGGAGCAATCAGCCCCAGCATTTT.

The V call is TRBV2, the J call TRBJ1-2; 9 bases match TRBD1. CDR3 size: 14 residues. Germline V lookup: CDR1 SNHLY, CDR2 FYNNEI. After removal of 6 bases from V and 8 bases from J, the junction contained 10 bases not matched to a gene. The CDR3 nucleotides are TGTGCCAGCAGCCCCGGGACAGGGACTCGAGGCTACACCTTC. As protein: CASSPGTGTRGYTF. Looking up the rest from reference TRBV2 and TRBJ1-2 gives the full variable domain: EPEVTQTPSHQVTQMGQEVILRCVPISNHLYFYWYRQILGQKVEFLVSFYNNEISEKSEIFDDQFSVERPDGSNFTLKIRSTKLEDSAMYFCASSPGTGTRGYTFGSGTRLTVV.

A note on this clonotype: A single base separates this from a much larger clone, so it may be a read error. This chain uses TRBV5-5 with TRBJ1-2; D is unclear. Germline lookup yields CDR1 SGHKS and CDR2 YYEKEE (reference sequence). This CDR3 region has 15 residues. The CDR3 reads CASSLASGINYGCTF. Here the CDR3 DNA reads TGTGCCAGCAGCTTGGCTTCAGGAATTAACTATGGCTGCACCTTC.

This clonotype was recorded a few times. This chain joins TRBV5-1 and TRBJ2-7, with TRBD1 matching over 7 bases. With V trimmed by 0 bases and J by 4 bases, 13 bases remained unmatched. Germline V gene sequence: CDR1 SGHRS, CDR2 YFSETQ. The CDR3 extends over 17 amino acids. The CDR3 region has the DNA TGCGCCAGCAGCTTGGACAGGGGATTTTCAACCGAATACGAGCAGTACTTC. Translation gives CASSLDRGFSTEYEQYF.

The chain has TRBV7-2 and TRBJ2-5; D possibly corresponds to TRBD2 (5 bases). The CDR3 is made up of 14 amino acids. From germline, CDR1 is SGHTA and CDR2 FQGNSA. Trimming stripped 5 bases from V and 5 bases from J, with 15 bases between. The CDR3 region has the DNA TGTGCCAGCAGCCCTAGCTATCTCGAGGAGACCCAGTACTTC. It encodes CASSPSYLEETQYF.

This clonotype has a handful of counts. The gene calls are TRBV18 and TRBJ2-6; 9 bases are shared with TRBD2. CDR3 length: 18 residues. V gave up 2 bases and J gave up 1 base; unmatched junction bases: 6. Germline assignment: CDR1 KGHSH and CDR2 LQKENI. The CDR3 reads CASSPRLADLSGANVLTF. The DNA of the CDR3 is TGTGCCAGCTCACCAAGACTAGCGGATCTTTCTGGGGCCAACGTCCTGACTTTC.

On this clonotype: One end of the junction is discordant with germline, which a read error may explain. The chain recombines TRBV6-1 with TRBJ1-3; D perhaps matches TRBD1 (5 bases). CDR1 and CDR2 (germline): MNHNS, SASEGT. The CDR3 totals 13 residues. The CDR3 region is CASGREAGNTIYF. The CDR3 DNA reads TGCGCCAGTGGCAGGGAGGCTGGAAACACCATATATTTT.

This clonotype was counted a few times. The chain has TRBV20-1 and TRBJ2-1; TRBD1 aligns across 9 bases. V shed 0 bases and J 6 bases; nucleotides not matched to a gene: 6. This CDR3 contains 15 residues. Germline CDR1 DFQATT, CDR2 SNEGSKA (reference sequence). The CDR3: CSARDPTGGINEQFF. The CDR3 DNA sequence: TGCAGTGCTAGAGACCCGACAGGGGGTATCAATGAGCAGTTCTTC.

This chain uses TRBV18 with TRBJ1-6; a weak D match, TRBD1 (5 bases). The CDR3 spans 13 residues. V dropped 1 base and J dropped 10 bases, with 8 bases sitting between them. Germline V gene sequence: CDR1 KGHSH, CDR2 LQKENI. The CDR3 coding sequence is TGTGCCAGCTCACCACTCGGGGACTCACCCCTCCACTTT. This gives the protein CASSPLGDSPLHF.

This clonotype was observed a few times. The V gene is TRBV12-3 or TRBV12-4, the J gene TRBJ2-3; possible D gene TRBD2, 5 bases. There are 14 residues in the CDR3. Trimming shortened V by 4 bases and J by 4 bases, and 12 bases separated the two germline ends. CDR3 sequence reads: CASSSQPGSDTQYF. CDR3 coding DNA: TGTGCCAGCAGTTCCCAGCCGGGATCAGATACGCAGTATTTT.

V is TRBV20-1 and J is TRBJ1-2; the D is unclear. The CDR3 length is 16 residues. CDR1 DFQATT and CDR2 SNEGSKA come from the germline V gene (reference sequence). V was pared by 0 bases and J by 0 bases, with 14 bases between. This CDR3 is CSARDSLTLTNYGYTF. The CDR3 coding sequence is TGCAGTGCTAGAGACAGCCTGACCCTCACTAACTATGGCTACACCTTC.

This clonotype was counted a few times. The V gene is TRBV3-1, the J gene TRBJ2-7, with D unresolved. The CDR3 is 17 residues long. V was pared by 4 bases and J by 2 bases, with 21 bases between. Germline V gene sequence: CDR1 LGHDT, CDR2 YNNKEL (reference sequence). CDR3 in DNA: TGTGCCAGCAGCCCGAACTCGGACGCAAAACCCCCCTACGAGCAGTACTTC. Its protein is CASSPNSDAKPPYEQYF.